The 26 T cell receptor beta chains listed next were all sequenced from one sample in a study of breast tumors, draining lymph nodes, adjacent tissues. Axillary draining lymph nodes of breast cancer patients supplied the node samples. TCRdb re-called the multiplex PCR reads with MiXCR, one entry per CDR3 protein. The table lists 200,000 or so distinct CDR3 sequences, about 32% of them singletons, with 4% to 5.5% in the top ten. The sample was axillary lymph node tissue. These receptors all stem from a female donor with breast cancer. Some clones in this sample may be carry-over from other donors' samples.

The table lists this clonotype with many counts. The gene calls are TRBV6-5 and TRBJ1-3, with TRBD1 as a possible D gene (5 bases). There are 15 residues in the CDR3. In germline, CDR1 is MNHEY, CDR2 SVGAGI. Trimming stripped 6 bases from V and 2 bases from J, with 14 bases between. Written as DNA, the CDR3 is TGTGCCAGCAGCGCGACCGGGACCCCTGGAAACACCATATATTTT. It codes for CASSATGTPGNTIYF.

Many counts were recorded for this clonotype. The chain has TRBV28 and TRBJ1-3; D remains unclear. Trimming pared 6 bases from V and 4 bases from J, leaving 7 bases between. The CDR3 is made up of 12 amino acids. The germline V gene has CDR1 MDHEN and CDR2 SYDVKM. The CDR3, as DNA: TGTGCCAGCAGAGTGGCCGGAAACACCATATATTTT. Its translation is CASRVAGNTIYF.

This clonotype was counted many times. This chain joins TRBV7-9 and TRBJ2-1, with TRBD1 identical over 11 bases. Germline V lookup: CDR1 SEHNR, CDR2 FQNEAQ (reference sequence). With V trimmed by 5 bases and J by 6 bases, 6 bases remained unmatched. This CDR3 is built from 15 residues. In DNA, the CDR3 is TGTGCCAGCAGCCGGACAGGGGGCGCTGGCAATGAGCAGTTCTTC. Protein sequence: CASSRTGGAGNEQFF.

This clonotype has ten or more counts. The chain couples TRBV6-5 to TRBJ1-2; weak D call: TRBD1 (6 bases). This CDR3 has 13 residues. Germline values: CDR1 MNHEY, CDR2 SVGAGI. V was shortened by 4 bases and J by 6 bases, with 12 bases between the two germline ends. As DNA, the CDR3 is TGTGCCAGCAGTTCACAGGGTATGGATGGCTACACCTTC. Its translation is CASSSQGMDGYTF.

The sample holds many counts of this clonotype. The chain has TRBV5-1 and TRBJ1-3, with 7 bases fitting TRBD1. V lost 3 bases to trimming and J lost 0 bases; unmatched junction nucleotides: 9. Germline V gene sequence: CDR1 SGHRS, CDR2 YFSETQ. This CDR3 comprises 17 residues. CDR3: CASSWGDSPPSGNTIYF. As DNA, the CDR3 is TGCGCCAGCAGCTGGGGGGACAGTCCCCCCTCTGGAAACACCATATATTTT.

There are many counts of this clonotype. This chain connects TRBV3-1 to TRBJ2-1; D perhaps matches TRBD2 (5 bases). In germline, CDR1 is LGHDT, CDR2 YNNKEL (reference sequence). This CDR3 is built from 11 residues. V gave up 6 bases and J gave up 9 bases, with 9 bases separating them. The CDR3 loop is CASSIEGEQFF. CDR3 in DNA: TGTGCCAGCAGTATAGAGGGTGAGCAGTTCTTC.

The V call is TRBV2, the J call TRBJ2-3, with TRBD2 matching over 7 bases. This CDR3 contains 14 residues. V lost 7 bases, J lost 7 bases, and 11 bases stayed unmatched. Germline V gives CDR1 SNHLY, CDR2 FYNNEI. The CDR3 DNA is TGTGCCAGCACCGTCCCTGGGGGGGGGAATACGCAGTATTTT. It translates to CASTVPGGGNTQYF.

This chain uses TRBV10-3 with TRBJ2-5; 12 bases are shared with TRBD1. In germline, CDR1 is ENHRY, CDR2 SYGVKD. Unmatched junction bases numbered 6, after V lost 3 bases and J lost 1 base. This CDR3 spans 17 amino acids. The CDR3 loop is CAISDSLGQGAQETQYF. The CDR3 DNA reads as TGTGCCATCAGTGATAGCTTGGGACAGGGGGCCCAAGAGACCCAGTACTTC.

This clonotype was seen ten or more times. J is TRBJ2-3 and V is TRBV6-5, with D perhaps matching TRBD1 or TRBD2 (5 bases each). V was pared by 0 bases and J by 5 bases, with 6 bases between. The germline V gene encodes CDR1 MNHEY and CDR2 SVGAGI. The CDR3 runs to 13 residues. CDR3 coding DNA: TGTGCCAGCAGTTACTCGGGGGTAGATACGCAGTATTTT. This gives the protein CASSYSGVDTQYF.

This clonotype appeared many times. V is TRBV5-8 and J is TRBJ2-2, with TRBD2 identical over 8 bases. Germline lookup yields CDR1 SGHTS and CDR2 YDEGEE. This CDR3 is 16 amino acids long. V dropped 3 bases and J dropped 2; count of bases not matched to a gene: 6. CDR3 region: CASSSPRGANTGELFF. The CDR3 DNA reads as TGTGCCAGCAGCTCCCCGCGGGGGGCTAACACCGGGGAGCTGTTTTTT.

The J gene is TRBJ2-3, the V gene TRBV29-1; possibly TRBD1 or TRBD2 for D (6 bases each). The CDR3 spans 13 residues. V gave up 4 bases and J gave up 3 bases, with 11 bases separating them. Looked up from germline, CDR1 is SQVTM and CDR2 is ANQGSEA. CDR3 coding DNA: TGCAGCGTTGGGGGGGCCTCTACAGATACGCAGTATTTT. It encodes CSVGGASTDTQYF.

CDR3 DNA sequence: TGTGCCAGCAGTTCAAGACTAGCGGCGCTCAGCCGCGAGCAGTTCTTC. Its protein is CASSSRLAALSREQFF. The rearrangement links TRBV11-1 to TRBJ2-1; 9 bases are a match to TRBD2. V dropped 6 bases and J dropped 10; count of bases not matched to a gene: 16. Germline assignment: CDR1 SGHAT and CDR2 FQDESV (reference sequence). This CDR3 contains 16 residues.

At least ten counts were recorded for this clonotype. The rearrangement uses TRBV29-1 and TRBJ2-5; TRBD2 aligns across 7 bases. The junction had 8 bases not matched to a gene; V was cut back by 2 bases and J by 5 bases. Germline CDR1 SQVTM, CDR2 ANQGSEA. The CDR3 runs 14 residues. CDR3 nucleotide sequence: TGCAGCGTTGAAATGGCGGGGGTGGCGGAGACCCAGTACTTC. It specifies CSVEMAGVAETQYF.

This clonotype has ten or more counts. The J gene is TRBJ2-5, the V gene TRBV18; D is perhaps TRBD2 (6 bases). Per germline, CDR1 KGHSH and CDR2 LQKENI. CDR3 length equals 14 residues. Deletions cut 3 bases from V and 1 base from J, with 9 bases between. CDR3 loop: CASSPLAVQETQYF. For the CDR3, the DNA is TGTGCCAGCTCACCGTTAGCGGTCCAAGAGACCCAGTACTTC.

This clonotype was counted many times. CDR3: CASGLGSGEETQYF. The DNA for the CDR3 is TGTGCTAGTGGTTTGGGGTCTGGGGAGGAGACCCAGTACTTC. This chain connects TRBV12-5 to TRBJ2-5, with D possibly being TRBD2 (5 bases). This CDR3 comprises 14 residues. Trimming shortened V by 1 base and J by 5 bases, and 11 bases separated the two germline ends. Germline CDR1 LGHNT, CDR2 FRNRAP.

This clonotype was seen repeatedly, ten times or more. The rearrangement uses TRBV7-8 and TRBJ1-2; D gene uncertain. Trimming shortened V by 3 bases and J by 8 bases, and 13 bases separated the two germline ends. The CDR3 has 13 amino acids. Germline V lookup: CDR1 SGHVS, CDR2 FQNEAQ. CDR3 DNA sequence: TGTGCCAGCAGCTTGGGGTTTCAGGAAGGCTACACCTTC. It specifies CASSLGFQEGYTF.

Worth noting for this clonotype: Just one base apart from a much larger clone, this may be a read error. The rearrangement links TRBV6-6 to TRBJ1-6; the D gene is possibly TRBD1 (5 bases). Trimming pared 0 bases from V and 9 bases from J, leaving 18 bases between. The germline CDR1 and CDR2 sequences are MNHNY and SVGAGI (reference sequence). This CDR3 contains 17 residues. The CDR3 is CASSYSIVGAGSSPLHF. Here the CDR3 DNA reads TGTGCCAGCAGTTACTCGATAGTCGGGGCAGGGAGTTCACCCCTCCACTTT.

This clonotype was seen only a few times. The gene calls are TRBV2 and TRBJ1-1, with 7 bases aligning to TRBD1. The CDR3 consists of 15 residues. Germline trimming cut 6 bases from V and 3 bases from J; bases unmatched to any gene: 10. Germline V lookup: CDR1 SNHLY, CDR2 FYNNEI. The CDR3 coding sequence is TGTGCCAGCAGCGCCGACAGGGTAGGGTACACTGAAGCTTTCTTT. Its protein product is CASSADRVGYTEAFF.

Worth noting for this clonotype: The junction does not match germline at one end; this may be a read error. The V gene is TRBV25-1, the J gene TRBJ2-1; perhaps D is TRBD1 or TRBD2 (5 bases each). The CDR3 loop spans 15 amino acids. The germline V gene encodes CDR1 MGHDK and CDR2 SYGVNS. CDR3 sequence: CVSSANGDLNNEQFF. The CDR3 DNA reads TGTGTCAGCAGTGCTAATGGGGACCTTAACAATGAGCAGTTCTTC.

This clonotype was seen repeatedly, ten times or more. The chain joins TRBV4-3 to TRBJ1-5; D is uncertain. Trimming took off 9 bases at V and 1 base at J, with 16 bases between the two ends. This CDR3 contains 15 residues. Germline V gives CDR1 LGHNA, CDR2 YSLEER. CDR3 in amino acids: CASSESGGSNQPQHF. CDR3 nucleotide sequence: TGCGCCAGTAGTGAGTCGGGCGGAAGCAATCAGCCCCAGCATTTT.

Ten or more counts support this clonotype. The V gene is TRBV6-4, the J gene TRBJ1-6; D is ambiguous. V shed 4 bases and J shed 8 bases, with 15 bases lying between them. This CDR3 has 15 amino acids. Germline values: CDR1 MRHNA, CDR2 SNTAGT. The CDR3: CASSASRVRDSPLHF. CDR3 nucleotides: TGTGCCAGCAGTGCTTCCCGTGTGAGGGATTCACCCCTCCACTTT.

This clonotype was seen many times. The V and J genes are TRBV9 and TRBJ2-1; D is perhaps TRBD1 (6 bases). Trimming pared 0 bases from V and 6 bases from J, leaving 7 bases between. CDR1 and CDR2 from the germline V gene are SGDLS and YYNGEE. The CDR3 has 13 amino acids. CDR3: CASSVVGANEQFF. The CDR3 nucleotides are TGTGCCAGCAGCGTAGTGGGGGCCAATGAGCAGTTCTTC.

The sample holds one count of this clonotype. A read error may explain this, as a much larger clone is one base away. The V and J genes are TRBV11-2 and TRBJ1-2; 9 nucleotides line up with TRBD1. CDR3 size: 14 residues. Germline V CDR1 and CDR2: SGHAT, FQNNGV. The CDR3 sequence is CANSNPGQGYGYTF. For the CDR3, the DNA is TGTGCCAACAGCAATCCGGGACAGGGCTATGGCTACACCTTC.

This clonotype was found many times. This chain joins TRBV6-5 and TRBJ2-3; TRBD1 agrees at 8 bases. This CDR3 spans 15 amino acids. V shed 4 bases, J shed 3 bases, and the junction held 6 bases outside the gene matches. Germline-derived CDR1 and CDR2 are MNHEY and SVGAGI. The CDR3 DNA is TGTGCCAGCAGTTTTGGACAGGGAAGGACAGATACGCAGTATTTT. Protein: CASSFGQGRTDTQYF.

This clonotype was seen ten or more times. The chain is built from TRBV28 and TRBJ2-7; D not resolved. CDR1 is MDHEN, CDR2 SYDVKM, per germline. The CDR3 has 12 amino acids. V was cut by 3 bases and J by 7 bases, with 10 bases left in between. The CDR3 loop is CASSLGLREQYF. In DNA, the CDR3 is TGTGCCAGCAGTTTGGGTCTACGGGAGCAGTACTTC.

The CDR3 reads CASSTQAGEGYTF. In DNA, the CDR3 is TGTGCCAGTAGTACCCAAGCAGGGGAAGGCTACACCTTC. The chain couples TRBV19 to TRBJ1-2, with D possibly TRBD1 on 6 matching bases. The germline V gene has CDR1 LNHDA and CDR2 SQIVND (reference sequence). Trimming shortened V by 4 bases and J by 8 bases, and 14 bases separated the two germline ends. The CDR3 is 13 amino acids.